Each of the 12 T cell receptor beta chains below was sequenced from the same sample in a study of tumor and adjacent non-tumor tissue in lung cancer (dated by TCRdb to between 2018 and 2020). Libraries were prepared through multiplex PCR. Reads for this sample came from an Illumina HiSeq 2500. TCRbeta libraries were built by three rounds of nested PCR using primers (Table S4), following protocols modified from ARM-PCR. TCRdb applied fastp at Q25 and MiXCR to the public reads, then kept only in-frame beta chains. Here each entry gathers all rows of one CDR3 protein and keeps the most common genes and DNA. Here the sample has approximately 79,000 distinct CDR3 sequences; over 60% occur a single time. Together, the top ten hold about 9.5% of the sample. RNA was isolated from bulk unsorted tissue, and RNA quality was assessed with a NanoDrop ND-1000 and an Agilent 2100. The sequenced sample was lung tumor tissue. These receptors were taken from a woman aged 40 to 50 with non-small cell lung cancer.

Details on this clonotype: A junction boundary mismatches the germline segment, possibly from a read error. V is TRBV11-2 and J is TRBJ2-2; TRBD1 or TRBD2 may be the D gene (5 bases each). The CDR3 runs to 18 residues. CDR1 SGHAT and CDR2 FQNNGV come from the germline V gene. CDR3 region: CASSFSTGLTGRTGELFF. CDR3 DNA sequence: TGTGCCAGCAGCTTCTCCACGGGGCTAACGGGGCGAACCGGAGAGCTGTTTTTT.

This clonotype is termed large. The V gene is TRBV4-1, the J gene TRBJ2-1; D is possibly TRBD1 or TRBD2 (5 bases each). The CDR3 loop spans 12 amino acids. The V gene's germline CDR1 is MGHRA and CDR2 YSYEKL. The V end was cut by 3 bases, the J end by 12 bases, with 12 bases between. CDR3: CASSQRGHPQFF. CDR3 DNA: TGCGCCAGCAGCCAGAGGGGCCACCCGCAGTTCTTC.

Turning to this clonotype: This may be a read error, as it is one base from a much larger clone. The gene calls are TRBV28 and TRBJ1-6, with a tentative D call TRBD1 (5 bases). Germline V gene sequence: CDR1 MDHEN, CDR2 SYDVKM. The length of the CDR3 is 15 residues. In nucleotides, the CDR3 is TGTGCCATCCAGGGCTTCAGCTCCTATAATTCACCCCACCACTTT. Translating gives CAIQGFSSYNSPHHF. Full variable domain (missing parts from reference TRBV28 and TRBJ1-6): DVKVTQSSRYLVKRTGEKVFLECVQDMDHENMFWYRQDPGLGLRLIYFSYDVKMKEKGDIPEGYSVSREKKERFSLILESASTNQTSMYLCAIQGFSSYNSPHHFGNGTRLTVT.

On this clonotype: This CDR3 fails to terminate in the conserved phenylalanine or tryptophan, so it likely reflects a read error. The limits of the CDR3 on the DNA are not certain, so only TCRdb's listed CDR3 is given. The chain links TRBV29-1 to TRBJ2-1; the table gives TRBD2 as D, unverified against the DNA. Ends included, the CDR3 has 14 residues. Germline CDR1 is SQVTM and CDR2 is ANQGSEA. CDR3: CSVGGDSHYNERFL.

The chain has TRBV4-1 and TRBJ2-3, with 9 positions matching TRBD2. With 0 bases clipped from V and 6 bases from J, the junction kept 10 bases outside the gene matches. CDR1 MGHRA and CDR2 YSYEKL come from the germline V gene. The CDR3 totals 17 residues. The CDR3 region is CASSQDRDSGSLDTQYF. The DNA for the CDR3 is TGCGCCAGCAGCCAAGACAGGGATAGCGGGAGCTTGGATACGCAGTATTTT.

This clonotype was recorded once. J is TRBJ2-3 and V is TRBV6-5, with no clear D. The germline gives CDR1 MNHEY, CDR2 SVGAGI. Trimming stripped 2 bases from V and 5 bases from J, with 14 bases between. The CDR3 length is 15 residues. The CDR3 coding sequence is TGTGCCAGCAGTTACCGGCCTTGGGCAGAAGATACGCAGTATTTT. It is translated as CASSYRPWAEDTQYF.

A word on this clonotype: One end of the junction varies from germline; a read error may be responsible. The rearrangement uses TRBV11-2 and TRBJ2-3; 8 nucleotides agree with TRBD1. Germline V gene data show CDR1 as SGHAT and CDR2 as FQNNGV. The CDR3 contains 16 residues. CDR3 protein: CPSSLDQGAPTDTRYF. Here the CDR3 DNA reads TGTCCCAGCAGCTTAGATCAGGGGGCCCCGACAGATACACGGTATTTT.

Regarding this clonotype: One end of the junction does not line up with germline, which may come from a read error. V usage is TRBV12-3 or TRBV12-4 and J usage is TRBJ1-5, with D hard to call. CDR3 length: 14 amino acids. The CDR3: CANSFLGLNQPHHF. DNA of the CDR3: TGTGCCAACAGTTTCCTAGGCCTCAATCAGCCCCATCATTTC.

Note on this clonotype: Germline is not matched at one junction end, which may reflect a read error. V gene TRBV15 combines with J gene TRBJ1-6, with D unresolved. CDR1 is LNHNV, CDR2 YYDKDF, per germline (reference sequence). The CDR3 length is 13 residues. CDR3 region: CATNREGGAALHF. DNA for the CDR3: TGTGCCACCAACAGAGAAGGCGGTGCGGCCCTCCACTTT.

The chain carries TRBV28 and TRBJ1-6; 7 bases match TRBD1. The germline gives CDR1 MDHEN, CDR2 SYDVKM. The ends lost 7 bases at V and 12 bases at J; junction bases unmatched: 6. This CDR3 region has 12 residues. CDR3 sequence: CASNDRVLPLHF. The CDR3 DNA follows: TGTGCCAGCAATGACAGGGTTTTACCCCTCCACTTT.

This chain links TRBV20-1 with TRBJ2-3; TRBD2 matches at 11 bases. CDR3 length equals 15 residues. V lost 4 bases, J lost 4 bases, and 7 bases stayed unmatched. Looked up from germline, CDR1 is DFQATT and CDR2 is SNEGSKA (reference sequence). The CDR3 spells CSATTSGGVADTQYF. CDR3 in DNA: TGCAGTGCTACTACTAGCGGGGGTGTAGCAGATACGCAGTATTTT.

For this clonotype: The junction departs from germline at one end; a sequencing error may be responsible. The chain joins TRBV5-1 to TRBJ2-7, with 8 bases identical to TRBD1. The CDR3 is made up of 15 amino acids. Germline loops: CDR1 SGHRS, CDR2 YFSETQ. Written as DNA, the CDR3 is TGCGCCAGCAGCTTGTTGCAGGGGGCTTCCTACGAGCAGTGCTTC. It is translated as CASSLLQGASYEQCF.